This TCR beta chain was retrieved from a study of cytomegalovirus exposure and HLA in healthy donors. Whole-study context: There were 88 million or so unique TCRs (from HLA-typed donors) in an early data release. Study conclusions and caveats: Rare TCR sequences predominated, though certain public TCRs were found in many donors.

Donors consisted of healthy bone marrow donors. Remarks on this clone: Its target is not known.

Researchers ran the PCR with 60 Vbeta and 13 Jbeta primers. The table came from immunoSEQ multiplex PCR; TCRdb's copy has only in-frame clones and leaves some out. The sample shows about 110,000 clones, 70% to 80% of them seen only once. The germline V gene has CDR1 MNHEY and CDR2 SMNVEV (reference sequence). This CDR3 is 17 amino acids long. V was shortened by 6 bases and J by 0 bases, with 15 bases between the two germline ends. This TCR was recovered from a boy aged 10-17 years in good health and CMV-seronegative. The gene calls are TRBV27 and TRBJ1-6; D may be TRBD1 (6 bases). The specimen was PBMCs. In DNA, the CDR3 is TGTGCCAGCAGGATGACAGGAAGAAGCTCCTATAATTCACCCCTCCACTTT. Residues: CASRMTGRSSYNSPLHF.